This T cell receptor beta chain was sequenced for a study of shared clonotypes between healthy human individuals. The V and J ends lost 5 bases and 5 bases respectively, with 22 bases between them. The CDR3 has 17 amino acids. Germline CDR1 SGHAT, CDR2 FQNNGV. General study results and limits: Generally, naive subsets (rather than memory subsets) showed larger estimated richness.

As concerns this clone: Its antigen is still unknown.

Only in-frame clones appear in the TCRdb table, and some are missing; sequencing was by immunoSEQ multiplex PCR. The profile shows around 1.6 million clones, about 98% of them singletons. CD4+ cells yielded CD45RA+ naive and CD45RA-negative memory subsets. The rearrangement links TRBV11-2 to TRBJ2-1; D possibly corresponds to TRBD2 (5 bases). Material for sequencing was naive CD4+ T cells sorted from blood. Described subset: CD45RA+ positively selected. This receptor was obtained from a man aged 30 to 39 in good health. CDR3 residues: CASSRRGIRIGDNEQFF. The CDR3 DNA reads TGTGCCAGCAGCCGAAGAGGGATAAGGATCGGGGACAATGAGCAGTTCTTC.